The 29 T cell receptor beta chains given below trace back to one sample, sequenced in a study of blood T cell repertoires in COVID-19. The assay was immunoSEQ multiplex PCR, and TCRdb's table has in-frame clones only and misses some. Of over 200,000 clones listed, 92% were seen once; the top ten hold 0.95% to 1.5%. The sequenced material came from peripheral blood. The receptor source for this set is a man aged 25 to 40 with acute or convalescent COVID-19.

With respect to this clone: This sample includes further DNA sequences coding for the same CDR3. As DNA, the CDR3 is TGTGCCAGCAGCTTAGCCCAGAACTACGAGCAGTACTTC. Translation gives CASSLAQNYEQYF. This chain joins TRBV11-1 and TRBJ2-7, with unresolved D. CDR1 and CDR2 (germline): SGHAT, FQDESV (reference sequence). The CDR3 loop spans 13 amino acids. The V and J ends lost 0 bases and 3 bases respectively, with 6 bases between them.

The chain has TRBV29-1 and TRBJ2-3; 8 bases line up with TRBD2. The length of the CDR3 is 16 residues. The germline V gene has CDR1 SQVTM and CDR2 ANQGSEA. Trimming at V came to 3 bases and at J to 2 bases, leaving 10 bases not matched to a gene. CDR3: CSVDVTSGHLTDTQYF. The CDR3 DNA reads TGCAGCGTTGATGTCACTAGCGGACACCTCACAGATACGCAGTATTTT.

V is TRBV11-2 and J is TRBJ2-5; the match to TRBD1 covers 7 bases. Germline assignment: CDR1 SGHAT and CDR2 FQNNGV. V lost 5 bases and J lost 6; bases outside the gene matches: 9. The length of the CDR3 is 14 residues. The DNA of the CDR3 is TGTGCCAGCAGCCCACAGGGGCAGGGAAAGACCCAGTACTTC. Amino acid sequence: CASSPQGQGKTQYF. Using reference TRBV11-2 and TRBJ2-5 for the parts outside the CDR3, the full variable domain is EAGVAQSPRYKIIEKRQSVAFWCNPISGHATLYWYQQILGQGPKLLIQFQNNGVVDDSQLPKDRFSAERLKGVDSTLKIQPAKLEDSAVYLCASSPQGQGKTQYFGPGTRLLVL.

The rearrangement links TRBV18 to TRBJ1-5; D is possibly TRBD1 (6 bases). The CDR3 covers 12 residues. Per the germline V gene, CDR1 is KGHSH and CDR2 is LQKENI. V lost 5 bases and J 6 bases, leaving 8 bases between the germline ends. In nucleotides, the CDR3 is TGTGCCAGCTCAGAAGGGGGTCAGCCCCAGCATTTT. As protein: CASSEGGQPQHF.

The V gene is TRBV2, the J gene TRBJ2-1, with D possibly being TRBD2 (6 bases). This CDR3 is 12 amino acids long. Trimming left V 11 bases short and J 7 bases short, with 15 bases between. The germline gives CDR1 SNHLY, CDR2 FYNNEI. In DNA, the CDR3 is TGTGCCGGAACCGGACGGGGGAATGAGCAGTTCTTC. This translates into CAGTGRGNEQFF.

J is TRBJ1-4 and V is TRBV11-2; tentative D call: TRBD1 (5 bases). This CDR3 has 13 amino acids. Germline V gene lookup returns CDR1 SGHAT and CDR2 FQNNGV. V was trimmed by 4 bases and J by 7 bases, leaving 10 bases between them. In nucleotides, the CDR3 is TGTGCCAGCAGCTCCCGGGGGGTTGAAAAACTGTTTTTT. This translates into CASSSRGVEKLFF.

This sequence joins TRBV27 and TRBJ1-5; D gene ambiguous. Deletions cut 9 bases from V and 7 bases from J, with 16 bases between. CDR1 is MNHEY and CDR2 is SMNVEV in the germline V gene (reference sequence). This CDR3 contains 13 residues. The CDR3 loop reads CASSYSLSQPQHF. The CDR3 DNA reads as TGTGCCAGTTCGTATTCCTTAAGCCAGCCCCAGCATTTT.

The gene calls are TRBV29-1 and TRBJ1-3, with 8 bases fitting TRBD1. Germline CDR1 and CDR2: SQVTM and ANQGSEA. This CDR3 spans 14 amino acids. V lost 5 bases, J lost 4 bases, and 7 bases stayed unmatched. The CDR3 DNA reads as TGCAGCGTTTCAGGGGGCGCTCCCGGAAACACCATATATTTT. Its translation: CSVSGGAPGNTIYF.

V usage is TRBV24-1 and J usage is TRBJ2-5; D unclear. Trimming took 8 bases from V and 5 from J, leaving 14 bases between them. This CDR3 has 13 residues. CDR1 is KGHDR and CDR2 is SFDVKD in the germline V gene. CDR3 nucleotide sequence: TGTGCCACCATGTATTTCCGGTTGGAGACCCAGTACTTC. The encoded protein is CATMYFRLETQYF.

The chain links TRBV27 to TRBJ2-7; D is uncertain. The CDR3 consists of 12 residues. With 3 bases removed from V and 3 bases from J, the gap between germline ends came to 6 bases. The germline CDR1 and CDR2 sequences are MNHEY and SMNVEV (reference sequence). The CDR3 here is CASSFPLYEQYF. Here the CDR3 DNA reads TGTGCCAGCAGTTTTCCTCTCTACGAGCAGTACTTC.

This clone was observed a single time. The V gene is TRBV5-1, the J gene TRBJ2-6; possible D gene TRBD2, 5 bases. CDR3 size: 19 residues. The germline gives CDR1 SGHRS, CDR2 YFSETQ. V was trimmed by 0 bases and J by 1 base, leaving 17 bases between them. The CDR3 nucleotides read TGCGCCAGCAGCTTGGGAATCTCCCTTCGGGGTTCTGGGGCCAACGTCCTGACTTTC. Residues: CASSLGISLRGSGANVLTF.

This sequence joins TRBV29-1 and TRBJ2-7; D possibly corresponds to TRBD2 (5 bases). The V gene lost 6 bases and the J gene lost 0 bases, with 9 bases spanning the gap. The germline gives CDR1 SQVTM, CDR2 ANQGSEA. The CDR3 extends over 12 amino acids. The CDR3 DNA reads TGCAGCGTCAGCGGTAGCTCCTACGAGCAGTACTTC. It codes for CSVSGSSYEQYF.

A single count supports this clone. This chain links TRBV28 with TRBJ2-7, with D possibly being TRBD2 (6 bases). The germline gives CDR1 MDHEN, CDR2 SYDVKM. The CDR3 consists of 15 residues. The V gene lost 5 bases and the J gene lost 3 bases, with 17 bases spanning the gap. This CDR3 is CASSQPGRGYYEQYF. The CDR3 coding sequence is TGTGCCAGCAGTCAGCCTGGGCGGGGTTACTACGAGCAGTACTTC.

As concerns this clone: In the same sample, other DNA sequences code for this CDR3. The CDR3 DNA reads TGTGCCAGTAGTATTCAGGCGGGAGGGAGGTACGAGCAGTACTTC. Its protein is CASSIQAGGRYEQYF. V gene TRBV19 combines with J gene TRBJ2-7, with TRBD2 matching over 9 bases. J was trimmed by 4 bases and V by 3 bases; bases with no gene match: 7. CDR1 is LNHDA, CDR2 SQIVND, per germline (reference sequence). The CDR3 runs 15 residues.

CDR3 in DNA: TGTGCCAGCAGAACGACAGGGAATAGCAATCAGCCCCAGCATTTT. Its translation: CASRTTGNSNQPQHF. The chain links TRBV6-5 to TRBJ1-5, with 7 bases fitting TRBD1. The CDR3 length is 15 residues. V shed 6 bases and J 0 bases; nucleotides not matched to a gene: 5. Germline V CDR1 and CDR2: MNHEY, SVGAGI.

This clone was recorded once. The CDR3 sequence: CASSTGWEQFF. Here the CDR3 DNA reads TGTGCCAGCAGTACGGGGTGGGAGCAGTTCTTC. The V gene is TRBV6-5, the J gene TRBJ2-1, with D tentatively TRBD2 (5 bases). CDR3 length: 11 amino acids. Trimming took 5 bases from V and 10 from J, leaving 9 bases between them. Per the germline V gene, CDR1 is MNHEY and CDR2 is SVGAGI.

The chain has TRBV5-1 and TRBJ1-4; D is uncertain. The V and J ends lost 4 bases and 8 bases respectively, with 12 bases between them. The CDR3 is 13 amino acids. Per the germline V gene, CDR1 is SGHRS and CDR2 is YFSETQ. CDR3 protein: CASSARSGEKLFF. In DNA, the CDR3 is TGCGCCAGCAGCGCGAGGAGTGGGGAAAAACTGTTTTTT.

CDR3 coding DNA: TGTGCCACCAGCTTAGGGAGTTGGGCGCCGTCCACTGAAGCTTTCTTT. Its translation: CATSLGSWAPSTEAFF. The rearrangement links TRBV19 to TRBJ1-1; D gene ambiguous. Germline CDR1 reads LNHDA; CDR2 reads SQIVND (reference sequence). CDR3 length equals 16 residues. V dropped 10 bases and J dropped 4 bases, with 25 bases sitting between them.

V and J are TRBV6-5 and TRBJ1-5, with unresolved D. The germline CDR1 and CDR2 sequences are MNHEY and SVGAGI. The V gene lost 6 bases and the J gene lost 7 bases, with 13 bases spanning the gap. The CDR3 spans 13 residues. The CDR3 protein is CASRRETGQPQHF. Here the CDR3 DNA reads TGTGCCAGCAGGAGGGAAACGGGACAGCCCCAGCATTTT.

The chain combines TRBV28 with TRBJ1-2, with D maybe TRBD1 (5 bases). Germline V gives CDR1 MDHEN, CDR2 SYDVKM. This CDR3 has 15 residues. Deletions cut 2 bases from V and 4 bases from J, with 14 bases between. CDR3 DNA: TGTGCCAGCAGTTTACAGGGCAGGGCAGTCTATGGCTACACCTTC. Protein sequence: CASSLQGRAVYGYTF.

The rearrangement uses TRBV30 and TRBJ2-3; tentative D call: TRBD2 (5 bases). CDR1 is GTSNPN and CDR2 is SVGIG in the germline V gene (reference sequence). CDR3 length: 15 amino acids. Trimming stripped 3 bases from V and 0 bases from J, with 13 bases between. CDR3 nucleotides: TGTGCCTGGAGCGGTCGACTACATAGCACAGATACGCAGTATTTT. Protein sequence: CAWSGRLHSTDTQYF.

The gene calls are TRBV28 and TRBJ1-2, with a weak D call TRBD1 (5 bases). Trimming left V 4 bases short and J 0 bases short, with 9 bases between. Germline V gene data show CDR1 as MDHEN and CDR2 as SYDVKM. The CDR3 consists of 14 residues. This chain's CDR3 is CASSSTATNYGYTF. Here the CDR3 DNA reads TGTGCCAGCAGTTCGACAGCTACTAACTATGGCTACACCTTC.

V gene TRBV28 combines with J gene TRBJ1-5, with 11 bases matching TRBD1. Trimming cost V 4 bases and J 4 bases; bases outside gene matches: 6. From germline, CDR1 is MDHEN and CDR2 SYDVKM. This CDR3 contains 16 residues. CDR3 region: CASSWFRDRGNQPQHF. In DNA form, the CDR3 reads TGTGCCAGCAGTTGGTTCCGGGACAGGGGGAATCAGCCCCAGCATTTT. The full variable domain, completed using reference TRBV28 and TRBJ1-5, is DVKVTQSSRYLVKRTGEKVFLECVQDMDHENMFWYRQDPGLGLRLIYFSYDVKMKEKGDIPEGYSVSREKKERFSLILESASTNQTSMYLCASSWFRDRGNQPQHFGDGTRLSIL.

The J gene is TRBJ2-5, the V gene TRBV5-1; D perhaps matches TRBD1 (6 bases). The CDR3 sequence is 13 residues long. Germline V CDR1 and CDR2: SGHRS, YFSETQ. Trimming shortened V by 3 bases and J by 5 bases, and 11 bases separated the two germline ends. The CDR3 reads CASSSGVLETQYF. The CDR3 region has the DNA TGCGCCAGCAGCTCAGGGGTCTTGGAGACCCAGTACTTC.

J is TRBJ1-5 and V is TRBV12-3 or TRBV12-4, with 9 bases aligning to TRBD1. The CDR3 is 13 residues long. V was clipped by 5 bases and J by 7 bases; unmatched bases: 3. The CDR3 DNA follows: TGTGCCAGCAGTCGGGACAGGGCACAGCCCCAGCATTTT. Amino acids: CASSRDRAQPQHF.

The chain has TRBV7-9 and TRBJ1-3, with D maybe TRBD1 (6 bases). With 2 bases removed from V and 4 bases from J, the gap between germline ends came to 12 bases. CDR1 is SEHNR and CDR2 is FQNEAQ in the germline V gene (reference sequence). CDR3 length: 15 amino acids. The CDR3 spells CASSLQGIGGNTIYF. CDR3 DNA sequence: TGTGCCAGCAGCTTACAGGGGATTGGGGGAAACACCATATATTTT.

Concerning this clone itself: A read error may account for a junction end that differs from germline. The chain is built from TRBV7-6 and TRBJ2-3, with 10 bases fitting TRBD2. This CDR3 contains 15 residues. Germline V gene data show CDR1 as SGHVS and CDR2 as FNYEAQ. The CDR3 protein is CASSLAGVTTDTQYF. The CDR3 DNA is TGTGCCAGCAGCCTAGCGGGAGTTACCACAGATACGCAGTATTTT.

Written as DNA, the CDR3 is TGTGCCAGCAGCTTATCTTGGAGCGGGGGGACAAAAGAGACCCAGTACTTC. This encodes CASSLSWSGGTKETQYF. The chain has TRBV7-6 and TRBJ2-5, with 9 bases matching TRBD2. This CDR3 comprises 17 residues. V dropped 2 bases and J dropped 3; count of bases not matched to a gene: 10. Germline V gene data show CDR1 as SGHVS and CDR2 as FNYEAQ.

The chain joins TRBV7-3 to TRBJ2-7, with D unclear. Trimming removed 0 bases from V and 4 bases from J, with 7 bases in between. The CDR3 is made up of 13 amino acids. The germline V gene has CDR1 SGHTA and CDR2 FQGTGA. The CDR3 region is CASSLTYGYEQYF. CDR3 coding DNA: TGTGCCAGCAGCTTAACGTACGGGTACGAGCAGTACTTC.